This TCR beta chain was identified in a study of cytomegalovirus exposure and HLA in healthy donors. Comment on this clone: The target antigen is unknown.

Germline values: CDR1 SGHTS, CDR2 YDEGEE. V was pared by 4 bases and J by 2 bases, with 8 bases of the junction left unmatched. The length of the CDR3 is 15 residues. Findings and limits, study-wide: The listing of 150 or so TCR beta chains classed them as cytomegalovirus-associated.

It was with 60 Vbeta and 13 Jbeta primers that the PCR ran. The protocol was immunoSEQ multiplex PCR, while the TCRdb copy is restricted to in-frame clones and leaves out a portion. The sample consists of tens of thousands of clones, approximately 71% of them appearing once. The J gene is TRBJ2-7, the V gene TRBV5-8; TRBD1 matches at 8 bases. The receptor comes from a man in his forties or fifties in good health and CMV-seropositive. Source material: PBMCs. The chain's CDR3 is CASSHHQDRAYEQYF. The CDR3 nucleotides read TGTGCCAGCAGCCATCACCAGGACAGGGCCTACGAGCAGTACTTC.